The source of this T cell receptor beta chain is a study of blood T cell repertoires in COVID-19. Study-level information: Italy, Spain and the United States were the sources of the convalescent and acute COVID-19 samples. PBMCs, B-cell-depleted T cells, or T cells provided the cDNA or gDNA that made up the material.

The CDR3 contains 15 residues. J gave up 7 bases and V 0 bases, and 2 bases lay outside the gene matches. CDR1 SGHNT and CDR2 YYREEE come from the germline V gene (reference sequence). The authors' processing: The authors estimated nucleated cell counts from reference gene primer amplification. The repertoire was sequenced with immunoSEQ multiplex PCR; TCRdb's copy has only in-frame clones and lacks some. Clone size and V and J calls were adopted from that table, with D and trimming inferred from the DNA. The repertoire holds 90,000 to 130,000 clones, with 76% as singletons. The sequence derives from a woman at least 80 years old with acute or convalescent COVID-19. Sequencing was performed on peripheral blood. The V call is TRBV5-4, the J call TRBJ1-6; 9 nucleotides line up with TRBD1. The CDR3 sequence: CASSLAGTGNSPLHF. Here the CDR3 DNA reads TGTGCCAGCAGCTTGGCGGGGACAGGGAATTCACCCCTCCACTTT.